This entry concerns a single TCR beta chain. Its target is unknown. This entry belongs to a study of cytomegalovirus exposure and HLA in healthy donors. Study-wide background: Among the 300 to 400 donors who were genotyped, roughly 76% fell in the genetic ancestry cluster that is associated with self-reported Caucasian donors.

Study-wide results and limits: For cytomegalovirus status, the classifier reportedly gave diagnoses with high specificity and sensitivity. The likely explanation for a cluster of highly shared sequence variants was sequencing artifact.

The V end was cut by 0 bases, the J end by 8 bases, with 15 bases between. This CDR3 spans 14 amino acids. Germline lookup yields CDR1 SGHRS and CDR2 YFSETQ. The PCR contained 60 Vbeta and 13 Jbeta primers. In the original workflow: Unique TCR beta chains numbered 60 million to 100 million in a later analysis, with around 10 million shared. Measured with immunoSEQ multiplex PCR; TCRdb has only the in-frame clones, and not every one. V, J and clone size are those of that table, while D and trimming were read from the DNA. The data hold some 110,000 clones, with about 79% observed a single time. V usage is TRBV5-1 and J usage is TRBJ2-7; D not resolved. Sequences were obtained from PBMCs. The sequence was collected from a woman aged 18 to 35 in good health and CMV-seropositive. The chain's CDR3 is CASSLADTPLQQYF. Here the CDR3 DNA reads TGCGCCAGCAGCTTGGCTGACACCCCCTTACAGCAGTACTTC.